The 6 T cell receptor beta chains in this list originate from one sample, sequenced in a study of blood T cells in healthy people across ages. A second PCR of about 7 to 12 cycles used a sample-barcoded 5' primer and a J-beta primer mix. One entry per CDR3 protein results from TCRdb running MiXCR on the 5' RACE reads. In the table there are around 1,500,000 distinct CDR3 sequences, approximately 28% of which are singletons. Sequencing was carried out using blood. Every receptor here comes from a woman in her twenties or thirties in good health.

This chain uses TRBV5-1 with TRBJ1-6; 10 bases match TRBD1. Germline assignment: CDR1 SGHRS and CDR2 YFSETQ. The junction had 10 bases not matched to a gene; V was cut back by 4 bases and J by 9 bases. There are 16 residues in the CDR3. CDR3 sequence reads: CASSPTGQGFSSPLHF. The CDR3 DNA follows: TGCGCCAGCAGCCCTACGGGACAGGGGTTTAGTTCACCCCTCCACTTT.

In regard to this clonotype: A much larger clonotype is one base distant, so this may be a read error. The genes are TRBV7-9 and TRBJ2-1; D is ambiguous. The J call is in doubt because the DNA end fits TRBJ2-7 better. CDR3 length: 14 amino acids. CDR1 is SEHNR and CDR2 is FQNEAQ in the germline V gene (reference sequence). The CDR3 DNA sequence: TGTGCCAGCAGCTTAGTCGCGCTACGAGCCGAGCAGTACTTC. This gives the protein CASSLVALRAEQYF.

This clonotype was seen ten or more times. This chain joins TRBV9 and TRBJ2-1, with D possibly called TRBD1 or TRBD2 (7 bases each). The length of the CDR3 is 16 residues. The V gene's germline CDR1 is SGDLS and CDR2 YYNGEE. Between the trimmed V and J ends, which lost 3 bases and 0 bases, there was a span of 13 bases. CDR3 residues: CASSAGGASSYNEQFF. The CDR3 DNA follows: TGTGCCAGCAGCGCAGGGGGGGCCAGCTCCTACAATGAGCAGTTCTTC. Full variable domain (outside the CDR3, taken from reference TRBV9 and TRBJ2-1): DSGVTQTPKHLITATGQRVTLRCSPRSGDLSVYWYQQSLDQGLQFLIQYYNGEERAKGNILERFSAQQFPDLHSELNLSSLELGDSALYFCASSAGGASSYNEQFFGPGTRLTVL.

This CDR3 is CASTPKGPLYTEAFF. CDR3 bases: TGTGCCAGCACTCCCAAAGGTCCCCTTTACACTGAAGCTTTCTTT. The chain uses TRBV27 and TRBJ1-1; D unresolved. The CDR3 length is 15 residues. Trimming shortened V by 7 bases and J by 3 bases, and 18 bases separated the two germline ends. Germline CDR1 is MNHEY and CDR2 is SMNVEV (reference sequence).

This clonotype was seen only a few times. The chain uses TRBV6-5 and TRBJ1-2, with D tentatively TRBD1 (5 bases). Trimming removed 10 bases at V and 8 bases at J, with 14 bases between. The CDR3 length is 11 residues. CDR1 is MNHEY, CDR2 SVGAGI, per germline. The CDR3 DNA is TGTGCCACCACCCGAGGGGCAGGCTACACCTTC. Translated, it gives CATTRGAGYTF.

This clonotype was counted between two and nine times. The gene calls are TRBV10-3 and TRBJ2-1, with D possibly TRBD2 on 7 matching bases. The CDR3 consists of 12 residues. V was shortened by 4 bases and J by 10 bases, with 11 bases between the two germline ends. The germline gives CDR1 ENHRY, CDR2 SYGVKD. As DNA, the CDR3 is TGTGCCATCAGTGGGGGGGGGACAGAGCAGTTCTTC. Translating gives CAISGGGTEQFF.